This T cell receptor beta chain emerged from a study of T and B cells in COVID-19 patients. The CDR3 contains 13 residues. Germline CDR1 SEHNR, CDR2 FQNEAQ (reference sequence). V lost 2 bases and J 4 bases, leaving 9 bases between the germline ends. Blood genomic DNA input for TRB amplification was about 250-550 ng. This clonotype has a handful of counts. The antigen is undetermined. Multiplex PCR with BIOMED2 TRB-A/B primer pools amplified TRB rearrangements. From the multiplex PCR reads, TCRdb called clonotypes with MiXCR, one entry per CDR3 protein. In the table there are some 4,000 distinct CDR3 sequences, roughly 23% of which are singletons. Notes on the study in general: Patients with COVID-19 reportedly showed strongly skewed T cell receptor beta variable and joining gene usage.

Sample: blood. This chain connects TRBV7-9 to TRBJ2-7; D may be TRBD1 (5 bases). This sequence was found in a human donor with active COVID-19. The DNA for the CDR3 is TGTGCCAGCAGCTTACGGACATCTTACGAGCAGTACTTC. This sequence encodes CASSLRTSYEQYF.